The next 14 T cell receptor beta chains were all read from a single sample in a study of blood T cells in healthy people across ages. A J-beta primer mix and a sample-barcoded 5' primer were used in a second PCR of about 7 to 12 cycles. TCRdb re-derived calls from the 5' RACE reads in MiXCR, one entry per CDR3 protein. The sample includes fewer than 1.5 million distinct CDR3 sequences, 42% of them seen just once. The sequencing sample was made of blood. All receptors derive from a woman aged 18-29 years in good health.

This clonotype was picked up a small number of times. The V call is TRBV9, the J call TRBJ2-1, with D maybe TRBD2 (6 bases). In germline, CDR1 is SGDLS, CDR2 YYNGEE. V was clipped by 1 base and J by 9 bases, with 20 bases between them. This CDR3 is 16 amino acids long. DNA for the CDR3: TGTGCCAGCAGCGTAAGCTCTAGCGCCCGCTCTGGTGAGCAGTTCTTC. It specifies CASSVSSSARSGEQFF. Combining the CDR3 with reference TRBV9 and TRBJ2-1 gives the whole variable domain DSGVTQTPKHLITATGQRVTLRCSPRSGDLSVYWYQQSLDQGLQFLIQYYNGEERAKGNILERFSAQQFPDLHSELNLSSLELGDSALYFCASSVSSSARSGEQFFGPGTRLTVL.

V and J are TRBV30 and TRBJ1-4; 7 nucleotides align to TRBD1. The CDR3 covers 14 residues. With 2 bases clipped from V and 6 bases from J, the junction kept 6 bases outside the gene matches. Germline assignment: CDR1 GTSNPN and CDR2 SVGIG (reference sequence). The CDR3 loop is CAWSRDRVDEKLFF. The DNA of the CDR3 is TGTGCCTGGAGTCGCGACAGGGTAGATGAAAAACTGTTTTTT.

This clonotype has only a few counts. The genes are TRBV12-3 or TRBV12-4 and TRBJ2-7; TRBD1 is a possible D gene (5 bases). Trimming took 3 bases from V and 5 from J, leaving 17 bases between them. This CDR3 has 15 amino acids. For the CDR3, the DNA is TGTGCCAGCAGTTTTATTAGGTCAGGGTCGGACGAGCAGTACTTC. Its translation: CASSFIRSGSDEQYF.

This clonotype was observed a handful of times. The rearrangement joins TRBV12-3 or TRBV12-4 to TRBJ1-1, with a possible D match to TRBD1 (6 bases). The CDR3 is 14 residues long. With 3 bases removed from V and 7 bases from J, the gap between germline ends came to 15 bases. The CDR3 region has the DNA TGTGCCAGCAGTTTTTTTTCCCTGACAGGTGAAGCTTTCTTT. Protein: CASSFFSLTGEAFF.

This clonotype was counted between two and nine times. The chain carries TRBV20-1 and TRBJ1-2; 8 positions agree with TRBD1. With V trimmed by 3 bases and J by 3 bases, 9 bases remained unmatched. The CDR3 loop spans 15 amino acids. Germline CDR1 and CDR2: DFQATT and SNEGSKA (reference sequence). CDR3 nucleotide sequence: TGCAGTGCTAGGGTCCTCGGACAGGGCGACTATGGCTACACCTTC. Its translation: CSARVLGQGDYGYTF.

This clonotype came up a few times. The junction differs from germline at one of its ends, possibly a read error. CDR3 residues: CASSQSQGGGRLSSTDTQYF. The DNA of the CDR3 is TGTGCCAGCAGCCAATCACAAGGCGGGGGACGACTTTCTAGCACGGATACGCAGTATTTT. V usage is TRBV16 and J usage is TRBJ2-3; 7 positions match TRBD2. Germline lookup yields CDR1 KGHSY and CDR2 FQNENV. CDR3 length: 20 amino acids. The complete variable domain, with remaining parts taken from reference TRBV16 and TRBJ2-3, reads GEEVAQTPKHLVRGEGQKAKLYCAPIKGHSYVFWYQQVLKNEFKFLISFQNENVFDETGMPKERFSAKCLPNSPCSLEIQATKLEDSAVYFCASSQSQGGGRLSSTDTQYFGPGTRLTVL.

The V and J genes are TRBV6-1 and TRBJ2-7, with D tentatively TRBD1 (6 bases). Germline lookup yields CDR1 MNHNS and CDR2 SASEGT. The CDR3 totals 18 residues. V was trimmed by 1 base and J by 7 bases, leaving 26 bases between them. CDR3 coding DNA: TGTGCCAGCAGTGAAGAACAGGGTTCAGACTTTTTTGGCAATGAGCAGTACTTC. Translating gives CASSEEQGSDFFGNEQYF.

This clonotype has ten or more counts. A junction boundary mismatches the germline segment, possibly from a read error. The chain combines TRBV5-1 with TRBJ1-2; D is perhaps TRBD1 (6 bases). The CDR3 contains 15 residues. Germline loops: CDR1 SGHRS, CDR2 YFSETQ. CDR3 nucleotide sequence: TGTGCCAGCAGCTTAGGGGGGACGGCGAACTATGGCTACACCTTC. Its protein product is CASSLGGTANYGYTF.

This clonotype has only a few counts. This chain connects TRBV12-5 to TRBJ2-7; D gene unclear. The J call may be in error: the DNA end matches TRBJ2-5 better. Germline-derived CDR1 and CDR2 are LGHNT and FRNRAP. The CDR3 loop spans 17 amino acids. CDR3 in DNA: TGTGCTAGTGGTCCCCCCGAAGCGCGAAAAAAGGGCGAGACCCAGTACTTC. Translation: CASGPPEARKKGETQYF.

V gene TRBV29-1 combines with J gene TRBJ2-5; D is undetermined. Germline V gives CDR1 SQVTM, CDR2 ANQGSEA. With 4 bases removed from V and 5 bases from J, the gap between germline ends came to 11 bases. The CDR3 length is 12 residues. In nucleotides, the CDR3 is TGCAGCGTTGGCCTCGGTGGGGAGACCCAGTACTTC. Residues: CSVGLGGETQYF.

This clonotype turned up a few times. The CDR3 coding sequence is TGTGCCAGCAGTACAACCGATGACAGGGACACTGAAGCTTTCTTT. Translated, it gives CASSTTDDRDTEAFF. The V and J genes are TRBV12-3 or TRBV12-4 and TRBJ1-1; 7 nucleotides match TRBD1. The CDR3 loop spans 15 amino acids. The junction had 9 bases not matched to a gene; V was cut back by 5 bases and J by 3 bases.

This chain links TRBV7-2 with TRBJ1-5, with 8 bases lining up with TRBD1. The V gene end was trimmed by 5 bases and the J gene end by 2 bases; junction bases not matched to a gene: 5. CDR1 is SGHTA and CDR2 is FQGNSA in the germline V gene. The CDR3 loop spans 15 amino acids. The CDR3 coding sequence is TGTGCCAGCAGCGACCAGACAGGGGGCAATCAGCCCCAGCATTTT. Translation: CASSDQTGGNQPQHF.

This clonotype was found a few times. The chain is built from TRBV18 and TRBJ2-4; D ambiguous. The V gene lost 0 bases and the J gene lost 0 bases, with 6 bases spanning the gap. Germline CDR1 and CDR2: KGHSH and LQKENI. This CDR3 has 15 residues. This CDR3 reads CASSPPTLAKNIQYF. The DNA of the CDR3 is TGTGCCAGCTCACCACCGACACTAGCCAAAAACATTCAGTACTTC.

This sequence joins TRBV15 and TRBJ2-1; no reliable D call. Trimming shortened V by 0 bases and J by 6 bases, and 9 bases separated the two germline ends. Germline V gene lookup returns CDR1 LNHNV and CDR2 YYDKDF (reference sequence). The CDR3 extends over 14 amino acids. CDR3 protein: CATSRDSYGNEQFF. CDR3 DNA: TGTGCCACCAGCAGAGATTCCTATGGCAATGAGCAGTTCTTC.